The clone carrying this T cell receptor (beta chain) was counted once. The authors sequenced TCR beta from blood CD8+ and CD4+ T cells. Controls were healthy donors chosen to match patients in age and sex. While CD8+ and CD4+ T cells were isolated negatively, TEMRA cells were enriched by FACS. When the RNA was reverse transcribed, random hexamers were used with an input of roughly 0.5 to 1 ug. Across 54 Vbeta and 13 Jbeta, immunoSEQ multiplex PCR amplified TCR beta CDR3. From the immunoSEQ multiplex PCR reads, TCRdb called clonotypes with MiXCR, one entry per CDR3 protein. This sample has 150,000 or so distinct CDR3 sequences; 93% occur once, and the top ten carry approximately 0.14%. Trimming took off 7 bases at V and 2 bases at J, with 12 bases between the two ends. This CDR3 comprises 14 residues. Per the germline V gene, CDR1 is SGDLS and CDR2 is YYNGEE. The data derive from a study of CD8 T cells in Susac syndrome.

Sequences were obtained from CD4+ T cells from PBMCs. The sequence was obtained from a human donor in good health. This chain joins TRBV9 and TRBJ2-2, with D tentatively TRBD1 (6 bases). The CDR3 nucleotides are TGTGCCAGCTACCGGGACACCAACACCGGGGAGCTGTTTTTT. This translates into CASYRDTNTGELFF.